Sequencing of this TCR beta chain was carried out in a study of PD-1 blockade in classical Hodgkin lymphoma. Using immunoSEQ multiplex PCR, the repertoire was profiled, and TCRdb retains in-frame clones only, with some absent. The sample has about 51,000 clones; 70% to 80% are singletons. The CDR3 has 14 amino acids. After removal of 4 bases from V and 2 bases from J, the junction contained 4 bases not matched to a gene. Germline-derived CDR1 and CDR2 are SNHLY and FYNNEI. As to time point: cycle 4 day 1 (C4D1), after less than 7 weeks of nivolumab. Every patient was affected by relapse after autologous stem cell transplantation, while exposure to brentuximab vedotin was not uniform.

V gene TRBV2 combines with J gene TRBJ2-7, with TRBD1 matching 8 bases. The source material was peripheral blood mononuclear cells (PBMCs), sampled before the fourth cycle of nivolumab. The clonotype was recovered from a human donor with classical Hodgkin lymphoma. CDR3 protein: CASSAETGAYEQYF. The CDR3 coding sequence is TGTGCCAGCAGTGCAGAGACAGGGGCCTACGAGCAGTACTTC.